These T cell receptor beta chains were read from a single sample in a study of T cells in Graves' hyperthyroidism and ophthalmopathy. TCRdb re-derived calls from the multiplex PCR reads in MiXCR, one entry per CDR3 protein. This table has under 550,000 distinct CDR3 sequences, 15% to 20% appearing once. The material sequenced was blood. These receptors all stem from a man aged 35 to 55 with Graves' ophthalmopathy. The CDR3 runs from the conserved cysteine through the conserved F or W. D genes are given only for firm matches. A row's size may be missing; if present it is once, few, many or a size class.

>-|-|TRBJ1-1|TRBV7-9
CASSQTWTEAFF
TGTGCCAGCAGCCAAACGTGGACTGAAGCTTTCTTT
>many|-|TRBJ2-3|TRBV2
CASSDLQVTDTQYF
TGTGCCAGCAGTGATTTGCAGGTCACAGATACGCAGTATTTT
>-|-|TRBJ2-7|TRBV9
CASSQGGDSYEQYF
TGTGCCAGCAGCCAGGGCGGGGACTCCTACGAGCAGTACTTC
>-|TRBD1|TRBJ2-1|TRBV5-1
CASSLEVGTGDNEQFF
TGCGCCAGCAGCTTGGAAGTTGGGACAGGAGACAATGAGCAGTTCTTC
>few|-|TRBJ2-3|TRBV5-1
CASSLEFGDAQYF
TGCGCCAGCAGCTTGGAGTTTGGAGATGCGCAGTATTTT
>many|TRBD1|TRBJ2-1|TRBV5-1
CASSSDRANEQFF
TGCGCCAGCAGCTCGGACAGGGCGAATGAGCAGTTCTTC
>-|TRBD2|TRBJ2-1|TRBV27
CASSPDTSGRGHEQFF
TGTGCCAGCAGTCCCGATACTAGCGGGAGAGGGCATGAGCAGTTCTTC
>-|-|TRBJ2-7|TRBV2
CASSYHPTGFSNEQYF
TGTGCCAGCAGCTACCACCCGACAGGATTTAGCAACGAGCAGTACTTC
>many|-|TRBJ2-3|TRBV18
CASSPPPGSDTQYF
TGTGCCAGCTCACCACCCCCCGGGTCAGATACGCAGTATTTT
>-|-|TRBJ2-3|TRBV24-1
CATSAPGTTDTQYF
TGTGCCACCAGTGCCCCGGGGACTACAGATACGCAGTATTTT
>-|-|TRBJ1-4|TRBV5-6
CASSLLGPANEKLFF
TGTGCCAGCAGCTTGTTGGGGCCGGCTAATGAAAAACTGTTTTTT
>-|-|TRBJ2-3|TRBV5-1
CASSLDTPDTQYF
TGCGCCAGCAGCTTGGATACTCCTGATACGCAGTATTTT
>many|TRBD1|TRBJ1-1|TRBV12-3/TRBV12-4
CASIRGGGPNTEAFF
TGTGCCAGCATCAGGGGGGGGGGGCCGAACACTGAAGCTTTCTTT
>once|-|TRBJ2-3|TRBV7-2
CASSLTHLQTQYF
TGTGCCAGCAGCTTGACTCACCTTCAGACGCAGTATTTT
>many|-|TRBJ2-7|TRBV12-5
CASGLAQFYEQYF
TGTGCTAGTGGTTTGGCACAGTTTTACGAGCAGTACTTC
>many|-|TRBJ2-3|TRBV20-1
CSARPTKSTDTQYF
TGCAGTGCTAGACCCACGAAGAGTACAGATACGCAGTATTTT
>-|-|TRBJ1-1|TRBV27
CASRRGVEAFF
TGTGCCAGCAGGCGGGGAGTTGAAGCTTTCTTT
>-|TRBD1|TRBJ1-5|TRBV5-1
CASSLGTGGLDQPQHF
TGCGCCAGCAGCTTGGGGACAGGGGGGTTAGATCAGCCCCAGCATTTT
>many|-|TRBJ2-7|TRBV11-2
CASSLVGWGGSEQYF
TGTGCCAGCAGCTTAGTAGGTTGGGGTGGTTCCGAGCAGTACTTC
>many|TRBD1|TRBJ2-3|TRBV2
CASSEPGRQGISSDTQYF
TGTGCCAGCAGTGAACCTGGCCGACAGGGGATTTCGTCAGATACGCAGTATTTT
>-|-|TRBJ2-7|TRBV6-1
CASSARGLYEQYF
TGTGCCAGCAGTGCCAGGGGATTGTACGAGCAGTACTTC
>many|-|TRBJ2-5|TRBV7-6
CASSLRTARETQYF
TGTGCCAGCAGCTTAAGGACGGCGCGAGAGACCCAGTACTTC
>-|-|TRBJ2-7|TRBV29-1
CSVGAGTLEDEQYF
TGCAGCGTTGGGGCGGGCACCTTAGAGGACGAGCAGTACTTC
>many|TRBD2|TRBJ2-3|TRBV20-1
CSASAAIRGLAGSTDTQYF
TGCAGTGCTAGTGCCGCAATCCGGGGACTAGCGGGGAGCACAGATACGCAGTATTTT
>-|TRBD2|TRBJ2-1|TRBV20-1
CSAPRGTSGSQETQFF
TGCAGTGCTCCCCGCGGGACTAGCGGGAGCCAAGAGACCCAGTTCTTC
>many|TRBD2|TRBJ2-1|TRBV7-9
CASTSGGFSYNEQFF
TGTGCCAGCACCTCCGGGGGGTTCTCCTACAATGAGCAGTTCTTC
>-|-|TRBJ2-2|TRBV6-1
CASTGQGPTGELFF
TGTGCCAGCACTGGCCAGGGACCCACCGGGGAGCTGTTTTTT
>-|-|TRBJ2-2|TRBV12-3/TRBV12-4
CASIPSRDTGELFF
TGTGCCAGCATCCCTTCGCGGGACACCGGGGAGCTGTTTTTT
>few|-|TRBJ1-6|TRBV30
CAWSPDSPYNSPLHF
TGTGCCTGGAGTCCGGACAGCCCCTATAATTCACCCCTCCACTTT
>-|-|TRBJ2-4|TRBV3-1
CASSQDRLAKNIQYF
TGTGCCAGCAGCCAAGACAGATTAGCCAAAAACATTCAGTACTTC
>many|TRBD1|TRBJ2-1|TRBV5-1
CASSLGTGKHNEQFF
TGCGCCAGCAGTCTAGGGACAGGGAAGCACAATGAGCAGTTCTTC
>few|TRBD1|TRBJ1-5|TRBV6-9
CASSWDRSNQPQHF
TGTGCCAGCAGTTGGGACAGGAGCAATCAGCCCCAGCATTTT
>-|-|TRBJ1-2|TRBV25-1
CASSAGQTYGYTF
TGTGCCAGCAGTGCAGGACAGACTTATGGCTACACCTTC
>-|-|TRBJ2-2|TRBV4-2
CASSQPTGSTGELFF
TGTGCCAGCAGCCAACCTACAGGGTCCACCGGGGAGCTGTTTTTT
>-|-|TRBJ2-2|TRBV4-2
CASGGGRDGGELFF
TGTGCCAGCGGCGGTGGGCGGGACGGCGGGGAGCTGTTTTTT